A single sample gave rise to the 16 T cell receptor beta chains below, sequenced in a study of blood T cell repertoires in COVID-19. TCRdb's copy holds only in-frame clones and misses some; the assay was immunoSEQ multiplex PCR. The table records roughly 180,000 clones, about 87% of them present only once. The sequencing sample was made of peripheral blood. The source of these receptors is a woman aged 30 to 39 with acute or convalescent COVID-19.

The CDR3 reads CASSARSGANVLTF. CDR3 DNA: TGTGCCAGCAGTGCCCGTTCTGGGGCCAACGTCCTGACTTTC. The genes are TRBV6-4 and TRBJ2-6; D gene ambiguous. CDR1 is MRHNA, CDR2 SNTAGT, per germline. Deletions cut 4 bases from V and 1 base from J, with 5 bases between. This CDR3 comprises 14 residues.

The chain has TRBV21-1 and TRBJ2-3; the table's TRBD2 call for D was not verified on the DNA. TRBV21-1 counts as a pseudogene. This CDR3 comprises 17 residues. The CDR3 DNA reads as TGTGCCAGCAGCACCAGACTAGCGGGAGAGGGAGGAGATACGCAGTATTTT. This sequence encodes CASSTRLAGEGGDTQYF.

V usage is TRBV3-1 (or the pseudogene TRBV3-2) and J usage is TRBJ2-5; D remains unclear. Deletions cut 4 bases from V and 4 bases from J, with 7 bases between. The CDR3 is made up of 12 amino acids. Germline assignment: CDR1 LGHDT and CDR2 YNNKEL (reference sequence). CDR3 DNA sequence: TGTGCCAGCAGCCCTGTGTTAGAGACCCAGTACTTC. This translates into CASSPVLETQYF.

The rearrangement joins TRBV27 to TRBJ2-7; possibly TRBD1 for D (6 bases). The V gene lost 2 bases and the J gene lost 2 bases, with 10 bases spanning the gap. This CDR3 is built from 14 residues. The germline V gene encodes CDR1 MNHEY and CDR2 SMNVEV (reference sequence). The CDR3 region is CASSLTWDTYEQYF. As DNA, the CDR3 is TGTGCCAGCAGTTTAACCTGGGACACCTACGAGCAGTACTTC.

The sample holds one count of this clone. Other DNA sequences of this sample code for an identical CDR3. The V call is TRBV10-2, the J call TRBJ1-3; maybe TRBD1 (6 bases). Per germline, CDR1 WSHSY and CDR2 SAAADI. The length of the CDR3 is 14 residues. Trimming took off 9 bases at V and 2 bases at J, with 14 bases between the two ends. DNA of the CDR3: TGCGCCAGTCGCAGGGGCGAAGCTGGAAACACCATATATTTT. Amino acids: CASRRGEAGNTIYF.

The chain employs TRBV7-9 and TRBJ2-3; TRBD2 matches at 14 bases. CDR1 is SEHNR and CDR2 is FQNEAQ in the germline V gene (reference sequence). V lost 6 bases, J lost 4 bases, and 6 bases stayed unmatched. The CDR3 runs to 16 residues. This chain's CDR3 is CASRKGLAGGSDTQYF. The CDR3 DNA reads TGTGCCAGCAGAAAAGGACTAGCGGGAGGTTCAGATACGCAGTATTTT.

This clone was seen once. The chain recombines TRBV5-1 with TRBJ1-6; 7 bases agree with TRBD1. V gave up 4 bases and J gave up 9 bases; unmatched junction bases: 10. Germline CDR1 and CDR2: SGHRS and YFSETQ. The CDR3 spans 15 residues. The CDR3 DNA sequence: TGCGCCAGCAGCCCCGCGGGACAGTACGTTTCACCCCTCCACTTT. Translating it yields CASSPAGQYVSPLHF.

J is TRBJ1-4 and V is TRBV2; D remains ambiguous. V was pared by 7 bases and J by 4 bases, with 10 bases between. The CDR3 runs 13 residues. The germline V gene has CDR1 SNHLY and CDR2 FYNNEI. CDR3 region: CASTARVNEKLFF. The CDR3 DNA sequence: TGTGCCAGCACGGCACGGGTTAATGAAAAACTGTTTTTT.

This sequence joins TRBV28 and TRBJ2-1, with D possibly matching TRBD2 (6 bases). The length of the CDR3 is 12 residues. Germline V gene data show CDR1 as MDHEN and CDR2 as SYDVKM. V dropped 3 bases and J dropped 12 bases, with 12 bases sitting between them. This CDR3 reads CASSLGRLGQFF. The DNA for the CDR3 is TGTGCCAGCAGTTTGGGGAGACTAGGGCAGTTCTTC.

CDR3 nucleotide sequence: TGTGCCAGCTCACCCCCACAGGGGGCCTCCTACGAGCAGTACTTC. As protein: CASSPPQGASYEQYF. The V call is TRBV18, the J call TRBJ2-7; TRBD1 aligns across 9 bases. With 3 bases clipped from V and 0 bases from J, the junction kept 3 bases outside the gene matches. Germline assignment: CDR1 KGHSH and CDR2 LQKENI. CDR3 size: 15 residues. The variable domain in full, with the rest retrieved from reference TRBV18 and TRBJ2-7, is NAGVMQNPRHLVRRRGQEARLRCSPMKGHSHVYWYRQLPEEGLKFMVYLQKENIIDESGMPKERFSAEFPKEGPSILRIQQVVRGDSAAYFCASSPPQGASYEQYFGPGTRLTVT.

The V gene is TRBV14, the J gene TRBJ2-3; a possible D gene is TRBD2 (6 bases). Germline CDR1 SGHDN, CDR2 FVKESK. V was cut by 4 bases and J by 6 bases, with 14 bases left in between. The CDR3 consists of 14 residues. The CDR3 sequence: CASSPRRERDTQYF. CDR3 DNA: TGTGCCAGCAGCCCCCGGAGGGAGAGGGATACGCAGTATTTT.

This CDR3 is CASSSGTGHTEAFF. The CDR3 DNA reads as TGTGCCAGCAGCTCCGGGACAGGCCACACTGAAGCTTTCTTT. The rearrangement uses TRBV13 and TRBJ1-1, with 8 bases lining up with TRBD1. V shed 4 bases, J shed 3 bases, and the junction held 4 bases outside the gene matches. This CDR3 has 14 residues. Germline values: CDR1 PRHDT, CDR2 FYEKMQ (reference sequence).

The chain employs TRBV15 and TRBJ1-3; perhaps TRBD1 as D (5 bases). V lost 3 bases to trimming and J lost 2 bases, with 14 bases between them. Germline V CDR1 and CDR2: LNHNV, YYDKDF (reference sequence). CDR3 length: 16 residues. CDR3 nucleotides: TGTGCCACCAGCAGGGGCCGGGGAGGGGCTGGAAACACCATATATTTT. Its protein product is CATSRGRGGAGNTIYF.

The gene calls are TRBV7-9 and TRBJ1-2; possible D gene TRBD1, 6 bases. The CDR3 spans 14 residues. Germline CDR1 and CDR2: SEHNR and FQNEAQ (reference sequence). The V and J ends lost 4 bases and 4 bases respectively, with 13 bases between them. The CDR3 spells CASSSVQGIYGYTF. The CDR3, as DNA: TGTGCCAGCAGCTCTGTCCAGGGGATCTATGGCTACACCTTC. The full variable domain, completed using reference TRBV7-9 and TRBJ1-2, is DTGVSQNPRHKITKRGQNVTFRCDPISEHNRLYWYRQTLGQGPEFLTYFQNEAQLEKSRLLSDRFSAERPKGSFSTLEIQRTEQGDSAMYLCASSSVQGIYGYTFGSGTRLTVV.

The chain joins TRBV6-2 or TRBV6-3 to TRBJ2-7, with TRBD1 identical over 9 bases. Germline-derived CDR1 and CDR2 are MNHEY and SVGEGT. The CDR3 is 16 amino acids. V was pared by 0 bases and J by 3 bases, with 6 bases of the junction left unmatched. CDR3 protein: CASSYSGTGRIYEQYF. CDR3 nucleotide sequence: TGTGCCAGCAGTTACTCTGGGACAGGGAGGATCTACGAGCAGTACTTC.

In DNA form, the CDR3 reads TGTGCCAGCAACCGAGTTTCTGGTGAAGATACGCAGTATTTT. The encoded protein is CASNRVSGEDTQYF. V gene TRBV7-9 combines with J gene TRBJ2-3; D is undetermined. Deletions cut 7 bases from V and 5 bases from J, with 16 bases between. There are 14 residues in the CDR3. CDR1 is SEHNR and CDR2 is FQNEAQ in the germline V gene (reference sequence).